Listed below are T cell receptor beta chains from one sample, sequenced in a study of T cells expressing NK-cell markers. TCRdb reprocessed the 5' RACE reads, with one entry per CDR3 protein and no DNA. Its clone listing holds some 600,000 distinct CDR3 sequences. The sequenced sample was blood T cells: a sorted CD56 or NKG2C T cell subset, CD4+ or CD8+ T cells, or bulk PBMC T cells (not recorded which). The receptors stem from a man aged 18 to 29 in good health. Both conserved end residues are part of each CDR3. The order of the fields is V gene, J gene, CDR3 protein.

TRBV11-2,TRBJ2-7,CASSLRWLALAGSDEQYF
TRBV27,TRBJ2-1,CASSFLTFVRSSYNEQFF
TRBV28,TRBJ2-5,CASSPTGRLETQYF
TRBV7-9,TRBJ2-2,CASSMGQGYTGELFF
TRBV6-4,TRBJ1-5,CASSDRRVQNQPQHF
TRBV7-2,TRBJ1-4,CASSLSLRGHREKLFF
TRBV4-2,TRBJ2-2,CASSELTGGSTGELFF
TRBV30,TRBJ2-1,CAWSLWKGGDNEQFF
TRBV29-1,TRBJ1-3,CSVEDLKGFGGNTIYF
TRBV28,TRBJ2-7,CASSSPGGRAFYEQYF
TRBV7-8,TRBJ2-1,CASSSGTASNEQFF
TRBV28,TRBJ1-4,CASSPTAATNEKLFF
TRBV6-1,TRBJ2-1,CASSRGQGFRNEQFF
TRBV6-1,TRBJ2-1,CASSLTRGSNEQFF
TRBV9,TRBJ2-1,CASSAGDLSSYNEQFF
TRBV7-9,TRBJ2-1,CASSVGQGQYNEQFF
TRBV4-3,TRBJ2-2,CASSQESWGRSTGELFF
TRBV25-1,TRBJ2-2,CASRRTGELFF
TRBV7-2,TRBJ2-1,CASSPLAGFYNEQFF
TRBV20-1,TRBJ2-7,CSATGREGSSYEQYF
TRBV7-2,TRBJ1-2,CASSKTGTGNYGYTF
TRBV4-3,TRBJ2-7,CASSQEFGAETYEQYF
TRBV12-3/TRBV12-4,TRBJ2-5,CASSLGIKETQYF
TRBV4-2,TRBJ2-3,CASSQEMAGPGRDTQYF
TRBV12-3/TRBV12-4,TRBJ2-5,CASSLGEVTKETQYF
TRBV6-5,TRBJ2-3,CASSWWDREGTDTQYF
TRBV7-2,TRBJ2-1,CASSRVSTGSNEQFF
TRBV5-5,TRBJ2-7,CASSLLGTGLHEQYF
TRBV7-6,TRBJ1-2,CASSPTEVYYGYTF
TRBV12-3/TRBV12-4,TRBJ2-5,CASRDSGREQYF
TRBV12-3/TRBV12-4,TRBJ2-3,CASSFGWAVTDTQYF
TRBV4-3,TRBJ2-7,CASSPTSQPYEQYF
TRBV25-1,TRBJ2-1,CASSRLGLSGNEQFF
TRBV30,TRBJ2-5,CAWSTGSETQYF
TRBV30,TRBJ2-5,CAWSLSGTLQETQYF
TRBV20-1,TRBJ2-3,CSARVRTRDFLADTQYF
TRBV11-2,TRBJ1-1,CASSVAGMNTEAFF
TRBV5-5,TRBJ1-1,CASKASPGTNTEAFF
TRBV12-3/TRBV12-4,TRBJ2-7,CASSQLQEYEQYF
TRBV7-2,TRBJ2-1,CASRLAGGPGEQFF
TRBV27,TRBJ1-5,CASSPQWTVSNQPQHF
TRBV30,TRBJ2-2,CARDYVPGELFF
TRBV5-1,TRBJ1-2,CASSLGFDYGYTF
TRBV5-1,TRBJ2-1,CASSLAPVAGGDNEQFF
TRBV5-1,TRBJ2-5,CASSLAGIAGAQETQYF
TRBV4-2,TRBJ1-5,CASSQPRDSPNQPQHF
TRBV4-3,TRBJ2-3,CASSQVGGLEDTQYF
TRBV28,TRBJ2-5,CASSFGGRRARETQYF
TRBV7-6,TRBJ2-2,CASSTGTENTGELFF
TRBV24-1,TRBJ2-1,CATTDGSSYNEQFF
TRBV20-1,TRBJ1-1,CSAKGGLGTSNTEAFF
TRBV11-3,TRBJ1-1,CASSLVVRNTEAFF
TRBV7-2,TRBJ2-3,CASSTYKDADTQYF
TRBV7-9,TRBJ1-1,CASSPTQGLHTEAFF
TRBV12-3/TRBV12-4,TRBJ1-6,CASTLHRGGNSPLHF
TRBV5-1,TRBJ2-1,CASSFYSGTYNEQFF
TRBV12-3/TRBV12-4,TRBJ1-1,CASSSPSGTGSRVTEAFF
TRBV25-1,TRBJ2-5,CASSESGVSEGIARKTQYF